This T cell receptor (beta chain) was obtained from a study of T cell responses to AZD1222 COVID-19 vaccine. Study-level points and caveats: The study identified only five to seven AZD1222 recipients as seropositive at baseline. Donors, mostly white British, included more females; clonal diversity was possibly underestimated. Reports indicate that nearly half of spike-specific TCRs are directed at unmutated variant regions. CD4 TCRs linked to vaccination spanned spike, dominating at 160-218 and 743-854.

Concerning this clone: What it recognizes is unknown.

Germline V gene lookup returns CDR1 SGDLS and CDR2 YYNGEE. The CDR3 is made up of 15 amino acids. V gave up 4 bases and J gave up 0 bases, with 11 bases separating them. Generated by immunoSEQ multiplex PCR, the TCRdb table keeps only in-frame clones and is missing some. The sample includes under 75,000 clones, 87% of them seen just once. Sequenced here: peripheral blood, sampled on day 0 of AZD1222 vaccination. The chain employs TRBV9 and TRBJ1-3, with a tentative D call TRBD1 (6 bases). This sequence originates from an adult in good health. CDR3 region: CASSPGHRSGNTIYF. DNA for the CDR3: TGTGCCAGCAGCCCGGGACACCGCTCTGGAAACACCATATATTTT. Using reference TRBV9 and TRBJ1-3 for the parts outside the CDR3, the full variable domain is DSGVTQTPKHLITATGQRVTLRCSPRSGDLSVYWYQQSLDQGLQFLIQYYNGEERAKGNILERFSAQQFPDLHSELNLSSLELGDSALYFCASSPGHRSGNTIYFGEGSWLTVV.